A selection of T cell receptor beta chains follows, all from one sample in a study of blood T cell repertoires in COVID-19. Repertoires were generated with immunoSEQ multiplex PCR, while TCRdb's copy carries only in-frame clones and drops some. Of about 250,000 clones detected, around four fifths appear once; the ten largest clones hold 6% to 7%. Source material: peripheral blood. The receptors shown here come from a woman aged 55 to 70 with active or convalescent COVID-19. CDR3s include the opening cysteine and the closing phenylalanine or tryptophan. The D gene is left open where the match is weak. Only part of the rows carry a size: once, few, many, or a class if the clone is expanded.

D gene | J gene | clone size | V gene | CDR3 DNA | CDR3 protein
TRBD2 | TRBJ2-7 | - | TRBV5-1 | TGCGCCAGCAGCCTTACCCTTCGACTAGCGGGCACCTACGAGCAGTACTTC | CASSLTLRLAGTYEQYF
- | TRBJ1-1 | - | TRBV3-1/TRBV3-2 | TGTGCCAGCAGCCCACAGGGAGGGCACACTGAAGCTTTCTTT | CASSPQGGHTEAFF
TRBD1 | TRBJ2-1 | - | TRBV10-1 | TGCGCCAGCAGTGACCAACAGGGGGCCCCTAACTACAATGAGCAGTTCTTC | CASSDQQGAPNYNEQFF
- | TRBJ2-7 | - | TRBV2 | TGTGCCAGCAGTTTATCGCTAGCAGATAGCTCCTACGAGCAGTACTTC | CASSLSLADSSYEQYF
- | TRBJ1-3 | - | TRBV19 | TGTGCCAGTAGTATTGGGGGGGCATTACTTGGAAACACCATATATTTT | CASSIGGALLGNTIYF
TRBD2 | TRBJ2-1 | - | TRBV18 | TGTGCCAGCTCAGGAGCGGGGCTATACAATGAGCAGTTCTTC | CASSGAGLYNEQFF
- | TRBJ1-4 | - | TRBV3-1/TRBV3-2 | TGTGCCAGCAGCCTTACAGGGTTTGGTGAAAAACTGTTTTTT | CASSLTGFGEKLFF
- | TRBJ1-1 | - | TRBV7-8 | TGTGCCAGCAGCTTAGCGAGGAGTCTGCGACAGGAAACAACTGAAGCTTTCTTT | CASSLARSLRQETTEAFF
- | TRBJ2-4 | - | TRBV5-1 | TGCGCCAGCAGCTTGGCAACGGGAGCCACCAAAAACATTCAGTACTTC | CASSLATGATKNIQYF
TRBD1 | TRBJ1-5 | - | TRBV19 | TGTGCCAGTGGGGACAGGGGGCTTCAGCCCCAGCATTTT | CASGDRGLQPQHF
TRBD2 | TRBJ2-1 | - | TRBV30 | TGTGCCTGGAGGTTTGGGGGGGTTTACAATGAGCAGTTCTTC | CAWRFGGVYNEQFF
- | TRBJ2-1 | - | TRBV6-5 | TGTGCCAGCAGCCCCTTGACTAGCTACAATGAGCAGTTCTTC | CASSPLTSYNEQFF
- | TRBJ2-3 | - | TRBV13 | TGTGCCAGCAGCCCGCGCCAGGGACTTCCAAGTGATACGCAGTATTTT | CASSPRQGLPSDTQYF
- | TRBJ1-1 | few | TRBV30 | TGTGCCTGGGACAGCTTGAACACTGAAGCTTTCTTT | CAWDSLNTEAFF
- | TRBJ2-1 | once | TRBV5-1 | TGCGCCAGCAGCTTGGGAAGCAGAGGAAATGAGCAGTTCTTC | CASSLGSRGNEQFF
TRBD2 | TRBJ2-5 | - | TRBV5-1 | TGCGCCAGCAGCTTAGCTAGCGGGGAAGAGACCCAGTACTTC | CASSLASGEETQYF
- | TRBJ2-3 | - | TRBV6-6 | TGTGCCAGCAGTTTGGACAGCCTCAGCACAGATACGCAGTATTTT | CASSLDSLSTDTQYF
TRBD2 | TRBJ2-1 | - | TRBV10-3 | TGTGCCATCAGTGGGGGTAGCGGGGACTCCTACAATGAGCAGTTCTTC | CAISGGSGDSYNEQFF
TRBD2 | TRBJ2-3 | - | TRBV24-1 | TGTGCCACCAGTGATCCCCTGACTAGCGGGGTCAATTGGGGCACAGATACGCAGTATTTT | CATSDPLTSGVNWGTDTQYF
TRBD2 | TRBJ2-1 | - | TRBV9 | TGTGCCAGCAGCGGCGGACTAGCGGGAATGGATGAGCAGTTCTTC | CASSGGLAGMDEQFF
TRBD1 | TRBJ1-1 | - | TRBV6-2/TRBV6-3 | TGTGCCAGCAGTTACCAGGGGGTCGCTGAAGCTTTCTTT | CASSYQGVAEAFF
- | TRBJ2-5 | - | TRBV5-8 | TGTGCCAGCAGCGCCTACAGCCCCCAAGAGACCCAGTACTTC | CASSAYSPQETQYF
TRBD1 | TRBJ1-1 | - | TRBV19 | TGTGCCAGTAGTACCGGACAGGGGAACACTGAAGCTTTCTTT | CASSTGQGNTEAFF
TRBD1 | TRBJ1-2 | - | TRBV19 | TGTGCCAGTAGTATGACAGGGAACTATGGCTACACCTTC | CASSMTGNYGYTF
TRBD1 | TRBJ1-2 | once | TRBV5-4 | TGTGCCAGCAGCTTCCAGGGGGAGAATGGCTACACCTTC | CASSFQGENGYTF
TRBD1 | TRBJ1-1 | - | TRBV5-5 | TGTGCCAGCAGCTCCCCGGTGGGGACAGTAAACACTGAAGCTTTCTTT | CASSSPVGTVNTEAFF
TRBD2 | TRBJ2-1 | - | TRBV5-4 | TGTGCCAGCAGCTCCTCGACTAGCGGGATCCCCTCCTACAATGAGCAGTTCTTC | CASSSSTSGIPSYNEQFF
TRBD1 | TRBJ2-2 | - | TRBV19 | TGTGCCAGTAGCCGGGACAGGGTAAACACCGGGGAGCTGTTTTTT | CASSRDRVNTGELFF
- | TRBJ1-1 | - | TRBV7-9 | TGTGCCAGCAGCTCTGGGACACTGAACACTGAAGCTTTCTTT | CASSSGTLNTEAFF
- | TRBJ1-3 | - | TRBV4-2 | TGTGCCAGCAGCCTTCGGTGGAGCTCTGGAAACACCATATATTTT | CASSLRWSSGNTIYF
- | TRBJ2-5 | - | TRBV9 | TGTGCCAGCAGCGAGGACAGCACCGGAGAGACCCAGTACTTC | CASSEDSTGETQYF
- | TRBJ2-1 | - | TRBV5-1 | TGCGCCAGCAGCTTGGTACAGGGCCCCTACAATGAGCAGTTCTTC | CASSLVQGPYNEQFF
- | TRBJ1-1 | - | TRBV5-5 | TGTGCCAGCAGCTTGGGATGGGGCGGCAGTGGGGAAGCTTTCTTT | CASSLGWGGSGEAFF
- | TRBJ2-7 | - | TRBV18 | TGTGCCAGCTCACCCGGACTCTACGAGCAGTACTTC | CASSPGLYEQYF
TRBD1 | TRBJ1-1 | - | TRBV28 | TGTGCCAGCAGTTTCCGACAGGGGGCCACTGAAGCTTTCTTT | CASSFRQGATEAFF
- | TRBJ2-1 | - | TRBV11-2 | TGTGCCAGCAGCTTAGAGGGCCCCAGATTTGAGCAGTTCTTC | CASSLEGPRFEQFF
TRBD1 | TRBJ1-2 | - | TRBV5-6 | TGTGCCAGCAGCTTGGCCCTCGCAGGGGGGCTTGGCTACACCTTC | CASSLALAGGLGYTF
- | TRBJ2-2 | - | TRBV12-3/TRBV12-4 | TGTGCCAGCAGTCGCCAGGGAATCGGGGAGCTGTTTTTT | CASSRQGIGELFF
- | TRBJ1-2 | - | TRBV3-1/TRBV3-2 | TGTGCCAGCAGCCAAGACCCAGACAACTTCTATGGCTACACCTTC | CASSQDPDNFYGYTF
TRBD1 | TRBJ1-2 | - | TRBV19 | TGTGCCACCGAGGACAGGGGGCTTGGCTACACCTTC | CATEDRGLGYTF